What follows are 32 T cell receptor beta chains derived from one specimen sequenced in a study of early stage breast cancer tumors. Repertoires were generated with immunoSEQ multiplex PCR, while TCRdb's copy carries only in-frame clones and drops some. The table has more than 55,000 clones, 80% seen once; the top ten hold 4% to 5%. Sequencing was performed on blood. These receptors originate from a person aged 35 to 50 with breast cancer.

The V call is TRBV5-8, the J call TRBJ2-3; D might be TRBD1 (6 bases). V was pared by 6 bases and J by 7 bases, with 15 bases between. Germline-derived CDR1 and CDR2 are SGHTS and YDEGEE. This CDR3 is built from 13 residues. The chain's CDR3 is CASTSGGGYTQYF. CDR3 in DNA: TGTGCCAGCACCTCAGGTGGGGGCTATACGCAGTATTTT.

This chain uses TRBV6-1 with TRBJ2-7, with TRBD1 as a possible D gene (6 bases). CDR1 is MNHNS, CDR2 SASEGT, per germline. This CDR3 region has 12 residues. With 8 bases removed from V and 6 bases from J, the gap between germline ends came to 14 bases. The CDR3 region is CASSRQVGEQYF. Here the CDR3 DNA reads TGTGCCAGCTCCCGACAGGTGGGCGAGCAGTACTTC.

J is TRBJ2-1 and V is TRBV6-1, with D perhaps assigned TRBD1 or TRBD2 (6 bases each). From germline, CDR1 is MNHNS and CDR2 SASEGT. Trimming took 7 bases from V and 12 from J, leaving 13 bases between them. The length of the CDR3 is 11 residues. CDR3 region: CASIWGAWQFF. The CDR3 nucleotides are TGTGCCAGCATCTGGGGGGCTTGGCAGTTCTTC.

This clone was seen just once. The CDR3 DNA is TGTGCCAGTAAAATCGGACAGGGCCTCTACAATGAGCAGTTCTTC. Protein sequence: CASKIGQGLYNEQFF. V gene TRBV7-8 combines with J gene TRBJ2-1; 8 bases are a match to TRBD1. The CDR3 contains 15 residues. Germline lookup yields CDR1 SGHVS and CDR2 FQNEAQ. The ends lost 9 bases at V and 3 bases at J; junction bases unmatched: 10.

This clone has just one count. The genes are TRBV25-1 and TRBJ1-6, with no clear D. Trimming took 3 bases from V and 9 from J, leaving 15 bases between them. Germline values: CDR1 MGHDK, CDR2 SYGVNS. The CDR3 is 15 residues long. CDR3 region: CASSDFVWTSSPLHF. The CDR3 bases are TGTGCCAGCAGTGACTTCGTTTGGACCAGTTCACCCCTCCACTTT.

This clone has just a few counts. Other DNA sequences in the same sample also yield this CDR3. The gene calls are TRBV5-6 and TRBJ1-4, with 7 nucleotides matching TRBD1. This CDR3 contains 13 residues. V shed 2 bases, J shed 5 bases, and the junction held 0 bases outside the gene matches. CDR1 and CDR2 from the germline V gene are SGHDT and YYEEEE. The CDR3 is CASSLQGNEKLFF. CDR3 in DNA: TGTGCCAGCAGCTTACAGGGGAATGAAAAACTGTTTTTT.

In this sample, this clone turned up once. CDR3 coding DNA: TGTGCCAGTAGTATCCGCCGGGACCCGGCCTACGAGCAGTACTTC. Translated, it gives CASSIRRDPAYEQYF. V and J are TRBV19 and TRBJ2-7; either TRBD1 or TRBD2 may fit D (5 bases each). V was shortened by 3 bases and J by 2 bases, with 14 bases between the two germline ends. Germline values: CDR1 LNHDA, CDR2 SQIVND (reference sequence). The CDR3 runs 15 residues.

This chain joins TRBV7-6 and TRBJ2-1, with D unresolved. The CDR3 runs to 15 residues. V was pared by 1 base and J by 5 bases, with 12 bases between. Per the germline V gene, CDR1 is SGHVS and CDR2 is FNYEAQ. The CDR3 DNA sequence: TGTGCCAGCAGCTTAGACCCAGCCCCCCACAATGAGCAGTTCTTC. Translated, it gives CASSLDPAPHNEQFF.

The chain is built from TRBV27 and TRBJ2-7, with D perhaps matching TRBD2 (5 bases). The CDR3 covers 12 residues. Trimming stripped 8 bases from V and 2 bases from J, with 10 bases between. Germline V gives CDR1 MNHEY, CDR2 SMNVEV (reference sequence). The CDR3 DNA is TGTGCCAGCGCTACCGGGACCTACGAGCAGTACTTC. Its translation: CASATGTYEQYF.

The chain combines TRBV13 with TRBJ2-3, with D hard to call. Germline-derived CDR1 and CDR2 are PRHDT and FYEKMQ (reference sequence). Trimming took off 1 base at V and 2 bases at J, with 4 bases between the two ends. The CDR3 totals 13 residues. CDR3 loop: CASSLANTDTQYF. In DNA, the CDR3 is TGTGCCAGCAGCTTAGCGAACACAGATACGCAGTATTTT.

The rearrangement uses TRBV5-5 and TRBJ1-1; no definite D call. Germline CDR1 reads SGHKS; CDR2 reads YYEKEE (reference sequence). V lost 2 bases to trimming and J lost 3 bases, with 11 bases between them. The CDR3 spans 14 residues. Written as DNA, the CDR3 is TGTGCCAGCAGCTTATTCTATCTGGACACTGAAGCTTTCTTT. Amino acid sequence: CASSLFYLDTEAFF.

The rearrangement uses TRBV14 and TRBJ2-7, with TRBD1 as a possible D gene (6 bases). Trimming cost V 5 bases and J 2 bases, with 19 bases left between them. This CDR3 is 16 amino acids long. Germline CDR1 SGHDN, CDR2 FVKESK. The CDR3 region is CASSGLSGQGPYEQYF. For the CDR3, the DNA is TGTGCCAGCAGCGGACTTTCGGGTCAGGGGCCCTACGAGCAGTACTTC.

The chain employs TRBV18 and TRBJ1-5, with D perhaps matching TRBD1 (6 bases). The CDR3 is 15 residues long. V lost 3 bases and J 1 base, leaving 10 bases between the germline ends. Germline CDR1 reads KGHSH; CDR2 reads LQKENI. This CDR3 is CASSPLGGSNQPQHF. In DNA, the CDR3 is TGTGCCAGCTCACCTTTAGGGGGAAGCAATCAGCCCCAGCATTTT.

V is TRBV16 and J is TRBJ1-3; D gene uncertain. CDR1 is KGHSY and CDR2 is FQNENV in the germline V gene. This CDR3 comprises 12 residues. Trimming took off 2 bases at V and 2 bases at J, with 1 base between the two ends. The CDR3 coding sequence is TGTGCCAGCAGCCAACCTGGAAACACCATATATTTT. It specifies CASSQPGNTIYF.

The chain combines TRBV11-3 with TRBJ2-1, with 12 bases that match TRBD2. Germline V gene lookup returns CDR1 SGHNT and CDR2 YENEEA. The CDR3 has 14 amino acids. With 4 bases clipped from V and 13 bases from J, the junction kept 8 bases outside the gene matches. In DNA, the CDR3 is TGTGCCAGCAGCTCGACTAGCGGGAGCGCCACCCAGTTCTTC. Protein product: CASSSTSGSATQFF.

In its sample, this clone was seen a few times. The chain joins TRBV6-5 to TRBJ1-5, with 10 bases aligning to TRBD1. CDR3 length equals 15 residues. V shed 5 bases and J 1 base; nucleotides not matched to a gene: 2. The germline V gene has CDR1 MNHEY and CDR2 SVGAGI. CDR3 sequence: CASSRDRGSNQPQHF. In DNA form, the CDR3 reads TGTGCCAGCAGTCGGGACAGGGGAAGCAATCAGCCCCAGCATTTT.

The V gene is TRBV6-1, the J gene TRBJ1-2; D call uncertain. Trimming stripped 3 bases from V and 4 bases from J, with 9 bases between. Per germline, CDR1 MNHNS and CDR2 SASEGT. This CDR3 has 13 residues. CDR3 bases: TGTGCCAGCAGTGAGCGACGGATCTATGGCTACACCTTC. Amino acid sequence: CASSERRIYGYTF.

V usage is TRBV7-9 and J usage is TRBJ1-1, with D possibly TRBD1 on 5 matching bases. Germline loops: CDR1 SEHNR, CDR2 FQNEAQ (reference sequence). The CDR3 contains 13 residues. Trimming pared 0 bases from V and 11 bases from J, leaving 13 bases between. This CDR3 reads CASSLARQGTAFF. As DNA, the CDR3 is TGTGCCAGCAGCTTAGCGCGTCAGGGTACGGCTTTCTTT.

The rearrangement joins TRBV30 to TRBJ2-6; D is unresolved. Germline CDR1 reads GTSNPN; CDR2 reads SVGIG (reference sequence). This CDR3 region has 14 residues. V was trimmed by 4 bases and J by 4 bases, leaving 11 bases between them. The CDR3 DNA reads TGTGCCTGGAAATCCGGGCCCGGGGCCAACGTCCTGACTTTC. Protein product: CAWKSGPGANVLTF.

V usage is TRBV15 and J usage is TRBJ2-1, with 10 bases identical to TRBD2. This CDR3 is 16 amino acids long. J lost 7 bases, V lost 0 bases, and 6 bases had no gene match. Germline assignment: CDR1 LNHNV and CDR2 YYDKDF (reference sequence). In nucleotides, the CDR3 is TGTGCCACCAGCAGAGAGGGTAGCGGGAGGCCAAATGAGCAGTTCTTC. Its translation is CATSREGSGRPNEQFF.

This clone has just one count. The chain recombines TRBV4-2 with TRBJ2-7, with TRBD2 matching 7 bases. The J segment lost 7 bases and the V segment lost 1 base, leaving 13 bases of the junction unmatched. CDR1 and CDR2 (germline): LGHNA, YNFKEQ. The CDR3 contains 16 residues. The DNA for the CDR3 is TGTGCCAGCAGCCAAGGACTAGCCAGAGGGCCGCGGGAGCAGTACTTC. This sequence encodes CASSQGLARGPREQYF.

In nucleotides, the CDR3 is TGTGCCAGCAGCGTTTCGGGACTAGCGGGTAAAGAGACCCAGTACTTC. It translates to CASSVSGLAGKETQYF. This chain uses TRBV9 with TRBJ2-5; 12 nucleotides agree with TRBD2. In germline, CDR1 is SGDLS, CDR2 YYNGEE. This CDR3 has 16 residues. V dropped 2 bases and J dropped 3; count of bases not matched to a gene: 5.

A few counts support this clone. The V call is TRBV6-5, the J call TRBJ1-2, with TRBD1 matching 8 bases. Germline V lookup: CDR1 MNHEY, CDR2 SVGAGI. Losses at the gene ends were 11 bases for V and 8 bases for J; bases not matched to a gene: 10. This CDR3 spans 12 amino acids. CDR3 residues: CAVNQGAGGYTF. The CDR3 DNA reads TGTGCCGTTAATCAGGGGGCGGGAGGCTACACCTTC.

This sequence joins TRBV14 and TRBJ2-5; either TRBD1 or TRBD2 may fit D (5 bases each). This CDR3 is 15 amino acids long. Germline V gives CDR1 SGHDN, CDR2 FVKESK. The V and J ends lost 4 bases and 4 bases respectively, with 16 bases between them. The CDR3 is CASSLGATRRETQYF. The CDR3 nucleotides are TGTGCCAGCAGCCTCGGGGCTACCAGGAGAGAGACCCAGTACTTC.

This chain connects TRBV10-3 to TRBJ2-1; tentatively, D is TRBD1 (11 bases). This CDR3 is 19 amino acids long. Germline assignment: CDR1 ENHRY and CDR2 SYGVKD. The V end was cut by 6 bases, the J end by 6 bases, with 30 bases between. In DNA, the CDR3 is TGTGCCATCAGCGCTTGGACAGGGGGCACCAGCGGGAGGGGCAATGAGCAGTTCTTC. Its translation is CAISAWTGGTSGRGNEQFF.

V and J are TRBV6-5 and TRBJ2-5; no definite D call. Germline loops: CDR1 MNHEY, CDR2 SVGAGI. The CDR3 length is 14 residues. V was trimmed by 6 bases and J by 5 bases, leaving 16 bases between them. CDR3 sequence reads: CASRKDTAQETQYF. CDR3 sequence (DNA): TGTGCCAGCAGAAAAGACACAGCGCAGGAGACCCAGTACTTC.

The chain joins TRBV18 to TRBJ2-5; D unclear. The CDR3 consists of 14 residues. Germline CDR1 and CDR2: KGHSH and LQKENI. V was shortened by 2 bases and J by 2 bases, with 9 bases between the two germline ends. The CDR3 DNA reads TGTGCCAGCTCACCAACCGGCGCACAAGAGACCCAGTACTTC. Amino acid sequence: CASSPTGAQETQYF.

The chain has TRBV10-3 and TRBJ2-7; 7 nucleotides line up with TRBD1. The V and J ends lost 10 bases and 1 base, in that order; junction bases with no gene match: 7. The CDR3 is 13 residues long. CDR1 is ENHRY and CDR2 is SYGVKD in the germline V gene. For the CDR3, the DNA is TGTGCCACCGAGGGGGCGGATTCCTACGAGCAGTACTTC. Its translation: CATEGADSYEQYF.

The chain links TRBV7-9 to TRBJ1-3, with D possibly matching TRBD1 (5 bases). V dropped 1 base and J dropped 0 bases, with 13 bases sitting between them. The CDR3 runs to 17 residues. The germline V gene encodes CDR1 SEHNR and CDR2 FQNEAQ (reference sequence). The DNA for the CDR3 is TGTGCCAGCAGCTTAGTTTTGGCAGGGCCCTCTGGAAACACCATATATTTT. This codes for CASSLVLAGPSGNTIYF.

DNA of the CDR3: TGTGCCAGCAGGAAACCCGGGACAGGGGTCCCCTACGAGCAGTACTTC. It translates to CASRKPGTGVPYEQYF. J is TRBJ2-7 and V is TRBV28, with 10 positions matching TRBD1. Per germline, CDR1 MDHEN and CDR2 SYDVKM. The CDR3 runs to 16 residues. V lost 6 bases and J lost 2; bases outside the gene matches: 10.

This clone was seen a handful of times. The chain joins TRBV9 to TRBJ2-3; possible D gene TRBD2, 5 bases. The CDR3 covers 14 residues. CDR1 is SGDLS and CDR2 is YYNGEE in the germline V gene. V was pared by 7 bases and J by 0 bases, with 12 bases between. The CDR3 is CASGRDPSTDTQYF. CDR3 nucleotide sequence: TGTGCCAGCGGGAGAGACCCTAGCACAGATACGCAGTATTTT. Full variable domain (outside the CDR3, taken from reference TRBV9 and TRBJ2-3): DSGVTQTPKHLITATGQRVTLRCSPRSGDLSVYWYQQSLDQGLQFLIQYYNGEERAKGNILERFSAQQFPDLHSELNLSSLELGDSALYFCASGRDPSTDTQYFGPGTRLTVL.

This clone appeared once. V and J are TRBV7-9 and TRBJ1-1, with D possibly TRBD1 on 5 matching bases. Trimming removed 2 bases at V and 0 bases at J, with 13 bases between. The CDR3 totals 16 residues. Germline V gives CDR1 SEHNR, CDR2 FQNEAQ (reference sequence). CDR3 DNA: TGTGCCAGCAGCTTATTCTTCGGGGGGGTGAACACTGAAGCTTTCTTT. It encodes CASSLFFGGVNTEAFF.